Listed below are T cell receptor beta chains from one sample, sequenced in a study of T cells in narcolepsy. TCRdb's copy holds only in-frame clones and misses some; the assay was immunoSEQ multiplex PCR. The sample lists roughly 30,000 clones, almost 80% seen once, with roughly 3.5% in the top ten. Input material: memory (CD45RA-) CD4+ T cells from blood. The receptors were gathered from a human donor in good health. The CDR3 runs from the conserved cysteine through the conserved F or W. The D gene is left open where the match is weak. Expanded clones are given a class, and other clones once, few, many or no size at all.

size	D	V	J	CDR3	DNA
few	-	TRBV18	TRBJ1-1	CASLTHLGGAFF	TGTGCCAGCTTGACACACCTCGGGGGAGCTTTCTTT
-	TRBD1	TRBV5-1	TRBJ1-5	CASSPGDRASNQPQHF	TGCGCCAGCAGCCCGGGGGACAGGGCAAGCAATCAGCCCCAGCATTTT
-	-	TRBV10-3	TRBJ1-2	CAISDPDRNYGYTF	TGTGCCATCAGTGATCCCGACAGGAACTATGGCTACACCTTC
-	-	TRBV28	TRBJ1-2	CASGPPMYGYTF	TGTGCCAGTGGCCCGCCGATGTATGGCTACACCTTC
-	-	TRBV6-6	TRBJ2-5	CASSHLGGPETQYF	TGTGCCAGCAGCCACTTAGGGGGGCCTGAGACCCAGTACTTC
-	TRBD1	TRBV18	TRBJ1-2	CASSPGGVTGDYGYTF	TGTGCCAGCTCACCGGGAGGCGTGACAGGGGACTATGGCTACACCTTC
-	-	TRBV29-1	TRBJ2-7	CSVGQGGSSYEQYF	TGCAGCGTTGGTCAAGGGGGGAGCTCCTACGAGCAGTACTTC
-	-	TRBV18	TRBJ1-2	CASSRPTAPNSNYGYTF	TGTGCCAGCTCACGTCCGACAGCCCCTAATTCTAACTATGGCTACACCTTC
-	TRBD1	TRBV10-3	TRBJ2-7	CAISEAGQGREQYF	TGTGCCATCAGTGAGGCGGGACAGGGCCGCGAGCAGTACTTC
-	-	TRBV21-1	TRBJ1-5	CARLYGLDYSNQPQHF	TGTGCCAGACTGTACGGACTGGATTATAGCAATCAGCCCCAGCATTTT
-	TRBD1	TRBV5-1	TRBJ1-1	CASRRDQGGSKVPEAFF	TGCGCCAGCAGGCGTGACCAGGGGGGGAGCAAGGTCCCTGAAGCTTTCTTT
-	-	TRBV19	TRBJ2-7	CATSQSYEQYF	TGTGCCACCTCCCAATCTTACGAGCAGTACTTC
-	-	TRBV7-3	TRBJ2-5	CASSLQGGQETQYF	TGTGCCAGCAGCTTACAGGGGGGCCAAGAGACCCAGTACTTC
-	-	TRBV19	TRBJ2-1	CASTLTGSVDYNEQFF	TGTGCCAGTACATTAACAGGATCTGTCGACTACAATGAGCAGTTCTTC
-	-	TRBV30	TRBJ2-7	CACLSRGSYEQYF	TGTGCCTGCCTCTCCAGGGGCAGCTACGAGCAGTACTTC
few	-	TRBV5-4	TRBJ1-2	CASSYARGRNGYTF	TGTGCCAGCAGTTACGCAAGGGGCAGAAATGGCTACACCTTC
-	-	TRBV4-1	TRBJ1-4	CASKKGADEKLFF	TGCGCCAGCAAGAAGGGAGCGGATGAAAAACTGTTTTTT
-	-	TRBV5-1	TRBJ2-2	CASSIRQDTTGELFF	TGCGCCAGCAGCATTAGACAAGATACCACCGGGGAGCTGTTTTTT
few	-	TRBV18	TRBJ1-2	CASSPGAGSDGYTF	TGTGCCAGCTCACCGGGGGCGGGATCTGATGGCTACACCTTC
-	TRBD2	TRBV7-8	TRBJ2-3	CASSLDTPGLAGVDTQYF	TGTGCCAGCAGCTTAGACACTCCTGGACTAGCGGGAGTAGATACGCAGTATTTT
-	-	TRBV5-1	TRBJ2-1	CASSIGQTLIQFF	TGCGCCAGCAGCATTGGACAGACGCTGATACAGTTCTTC
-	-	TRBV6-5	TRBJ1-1	CASSNGPTTEAFF	TGTGCCAGCAGCAACGGTCCCACCACTGAAGCTTTCTTT
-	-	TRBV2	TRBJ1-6	CASSSFTVGSPLHF	TGTGCCAGCAGTTCGTTTACGGTGGGTTCACCCCTCCACTTT
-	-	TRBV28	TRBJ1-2	CASSLKSGYTF	TGTGCCAGCAGTTTGAAAAGTGGCTACACCTTC
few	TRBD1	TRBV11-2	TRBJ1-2	CASSPQPPTGGRGYGYTF	TGTGCCAGCAGCCCGCAACCCCCGACAGGGGGCCGGGGCTATGGCTACACCTTC
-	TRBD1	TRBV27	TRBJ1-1	CASMSRGQGGTEAFF	TGTGCCAGCATGAGTAGGGGACAGGGGGGAACTGAAGCTTTCTTT
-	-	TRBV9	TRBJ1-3	CASSVDNVNTIYF	TGTGCCAGCAGCGTAGACAACGTAAACACCATATATTTT
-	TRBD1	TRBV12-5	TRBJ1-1	CASGQDRLEAFF	TGTGCTAGTGGCCAGGACAGGCTCGAAGCTTTCTTT
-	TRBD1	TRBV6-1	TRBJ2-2	CASSISSGGTGELFF	TGTGCCAGCAGTATTAGCTCAGGGGGCACCGGGGAGCTGTTTTTT
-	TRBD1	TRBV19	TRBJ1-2	CASTTGGLYGYTF	TGTGCCAGTACCACAGGGGGCCTCTATGGCTACACCTTC
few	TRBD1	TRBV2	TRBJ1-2	CASRDRETRDYGYTF	TGTGCCAGCAGGGACAGGGAGACCCGGGACTATGGCTACACCTTC
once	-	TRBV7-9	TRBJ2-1	CASRSRGDGSYNEQFF	TGTGCCAGCAGGTCAAGGGGCGACGGCTCCTACAATGAGCAGTTCTTC
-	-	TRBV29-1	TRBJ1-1	CSVGDRSRVNTEAFF	TGCAGCGTTGGCGACAGGTCAAGAGTGAACACTGAAGCTTTCTTT
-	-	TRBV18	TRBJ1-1	CASSPQGGATEAFF	TGTGCCAGCTCACCACAGGGGGGGGCTACTGAAGCTTTCTTT
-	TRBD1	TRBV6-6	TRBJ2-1	CASRRTGVNEQFF	TGTGCCAGCAGACGGACAGGGGTCAATGAGCAGTTCTTC
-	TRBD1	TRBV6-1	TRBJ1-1	CASSTERHPGGWAFF	TGTGCCAGCAGTACAGAACGCCACCCAGGGGGGTGGGCTTTCTTT
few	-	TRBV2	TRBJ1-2	CASSEEGYGYTF	TGTGCCAGCAGTGAGGAGGGCTATGGCTACACCTTC
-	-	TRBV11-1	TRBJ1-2	CASSAPGINYGYTF	TGTGCCAGCAGCGCACCAGGGATTAACTATGGCTACACCTTC
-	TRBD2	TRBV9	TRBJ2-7	CASSPGGLADYEQYF	TGTGCCAGCAGCCCTGGGGGACTAGCGGACTACGAGCAGTACTTC
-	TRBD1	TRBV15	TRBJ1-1	CATSRGADRGGTEAFF	TGTGCCACCAGCAGAGGCGCGGACAGGGGAGGAACTGAAGCTTTCTTT
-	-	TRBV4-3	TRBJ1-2	CASSRLGKSYTF	TGCGCCAGCAGCCGACTTGGGAAAAGCTACACCTTC
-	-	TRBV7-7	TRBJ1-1	CASSLLLGTEAFF	TGTGCCAGCAGCTTGTTACTGGGTACTGAAGCTTTCTTT
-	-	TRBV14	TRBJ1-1	CASSQNAGTIVRAFF	TGTGCCAGCAGTCAAAATGCCGGGACCATAGTAAGAGCTTTCTTT
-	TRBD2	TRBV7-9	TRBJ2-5	CASSQGLAGNRETQYF	TGTGCCAGCAGCCAGGGACTAGCGGGAAATAGAGAGACCCAGTACTTC
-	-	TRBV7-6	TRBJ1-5	CASSLQEGGQPQHF	TGTGCCAGCAGCTTACAGGAGGGTGGGCAGCCCCAGCATTTT
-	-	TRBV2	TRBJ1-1	CASSGQGNTEAFF	TGTGCCAGCAGTGGTCAGGGGAACACTGAAGCTTTCTTT
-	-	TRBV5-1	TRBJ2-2	CASTPGTGGTGELFF	TGCGCCAGCACCCCGGGCACCGGTGGCACCGGGGAGCTGTTTTTT
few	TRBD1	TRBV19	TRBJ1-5	CASSTTGGTPPGNQPQHF	TGTGCCAGTAGTACGACAGGGGGGACCCCGCCGGGCAATCAGCCCCAGCATTTT
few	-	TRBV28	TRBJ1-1	CASSASYTEAFF	TGTGCCAGCAGTGCATCGTACACTGAAGCTTTCTTT
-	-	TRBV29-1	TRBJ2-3	CSVLGLPDTQYF	TGCAGCGTCCTCGGACTACCAGATACGCAGTATTTT
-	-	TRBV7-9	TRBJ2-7	CASSLEAGLDEQYF	TGTGCCAGCAGCTTAGAGGCGGGGCTTGACGAGCAGTACTTC
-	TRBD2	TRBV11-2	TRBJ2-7	CASSLRLAGGPYEQYF	TGTGCCAGCAGCTTAAGACTAGCGGGAGGGCCTTACGAGCAGTACTTC
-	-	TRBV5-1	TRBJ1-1	CASRGRMVNTEAFF	TGCGCCAGCAGGGGTCGGATGGTGAACACTGAAGCTTTCTTT
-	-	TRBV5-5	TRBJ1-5	CASSLIRDQPQHF	TGTGCCAGCAGCTTGATCAGGGATCAGCCCCAGCATTTT
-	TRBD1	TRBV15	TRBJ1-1	CATSRGRTGSEAFF	TGTGCCACCAGCAGAGGCCGGACAGGTTCTGAAGCTTTCTTT
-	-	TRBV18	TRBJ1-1	CASSPRTRGVNTEAFF	TGTGCCAGCTCACCACGTACGAGAGGGGTGAACACTGAAGCTTTCTTT
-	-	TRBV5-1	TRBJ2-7	CASSSIGSYEQYF	TGCGCCAGCAGCTCCATTGGGAGCTACGAGCAGTACTTC
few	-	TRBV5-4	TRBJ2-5	CASSSMGGQSKETQYF	TGTGCCAGCAGCTCAATGGGGGGTCAGAGTAAAGAGACCCAGTACTTC
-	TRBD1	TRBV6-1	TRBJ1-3	CASSERVRDRGNSTPF	TGTGCCAGCAGTGAAAGGGTCCGGGACAGGGGTAATTCTACCCCCTTT